The rows below give T cell receptor beta chains drawn from one sample of a study of CD4 T cells in relation to SARS-CoV-2 and coronaviruses. Data came from immunoSEQ multiplex PCR; TCRdb stores just in-frame clones and leaves some out. The sample contains about 35,000 clones, 77% of which appear only once. Their target antigens are unknown. The sample taken for sequencing was memory CD4+ T cells from PBMCs, cultured in vitro. Receptors originate from an adult with COVID-19. Both conserved end residues are part of each CDR3. D genes are given only for firm matches. A clone size is listed for some rows: how often the clone was seen (once, few, many), or a class if it is expanded.

j_gene	v_gene	abundance	d_gene	CDR3nt	CDR3aa
TRBJ1-6	TRBV2	NA	NA	TGTGCCAGCAGAGTCCTCGAACGCGGCTCCTATAATTCACCCCTCCACTTT	CASRVLERGSYNSPLHF
TRBJ2-2	TRBV2	NA	TRBD2	TGTGCCAGCAGTGCGCCAGCGGGAGATACCGGGGAGCTGTTTTTT	CASSAPAGDTGELFF
TRBJ1-1	TRBV28	NA	TRBD1	TGTGCCAGCAGTTCCGGGACAGTCACTGAAGCTTTCTTT	CASSSGTVTEAFF
TRBJ2-5	TRBV4-1	NA	NA	TGCGCCAGCAGCCAAGAGGGGGAGACCCAGTACTTC	CASSQEGETQYF
TRBJ1-3	TRBV30	NA	NA	TGTGCCTGGATAGGGACTTCAGTTGGAAACACCATATATTTT	CAWIGTSVGNTIYF
TRBJ2-7	TRBV18	NA	TRBD2	TGTGCCAGCTCACAACGGGGGGGGACCCCCCACGAGCAGTACTTC	CASSQRGGTPHEQYF
TRBJ1-5	TRBV4-1	NA	NA	TGCGCCAGCAGCCAAGATCCACTGGGCCGGACGGAGCCCCAGCATTTT	CASSQDPLGRTEPQHF
TRBJ1-1	TRBV19	NA	TRBD1	TGTGCCAGTACCTTGACAGGGGGTCGGACTGAAGCTTTCTTT	CASTLTGGRTEAFF
TRBJ2-3	TRBV7-7	NA	NA	TGTGCTAGCAGTCTTGGGGACACAGATACGCAGTATTTT	CASSLGDTDTQYF
TRBJ2-1	TRBV5-1	NA	NA	TGCGCCAGCAGCGCCAGAGACCGGCAGTTCTTC	CASSARDRQFF
TRBJ2-2	TRBV18	NA	NA	TGTGCCAGCTCACCCCCAACAGGCCTCTCGGGCACCGGGGAGCTGTTTTTT	CASSPPTGLSGTGELFF
TRBJ2-7	TRBV5-1	NA	NA	TGCGCCAGCAGCGCTGACAGTGGCGAGCAGTACTTC	CASSADSGEQYF
TRBJ2-3	TRBV12-3/TRBV12-4	NA	NA	TGTGCCAGCAGTTTCGGGTCAGATACGCAGTATTTT	CASSFGSDTQYF
TRBJ2-3	TRBV28	NA	TRBD2	TGTGCCAGCAGTTTACCCGGGACTAGAGACACAGATACGCAGTATTTT	CASSLPGTRDTDTQYF
TRBJ2-1	TRBV7-3	NA	NA	TGTGCCAGCAGCTCGACAGTATACAATGAGCAGTTCTTC	CASSSTVYNEQFF
TRBJ1-1	TRBV6-5	few	NA	TGTGCCAGCAGTTTCCAGGGGAACACTGAAGCTTTCTTT	CASSFQGNTEAFF
TRBJ2-5	TRBV6-1	NA	NA	TGTGCCAGCAGTGATGCGCAGGGGTGGCAGACCCAGTACTTC	CASSDAQGWQTQYF
TRBJ1-2	TRBV9	few	NA	TGTGCCAGCAGCGAGCTGCTCGGGTTCCGCTACACCTTC	CASSELLGFRYTF
TRBJ2-3	TRBV5-4	NA	NA	TGTGCCAGCAGCTTGACAGGTCGGGATACGCAGTATTTT	CASSLTGRDTQYF
TRBJ2-3	TRBV7-9	NA	NA	TGTGCCAGCAGCTCCGGACAGTTCACAGGCACAGATACGCAGTATTTT	CASSSGQFTGTDTQYF
TRBJ2-3	TRBV28	NA	NA	TGTGCCAGCAGTATGACTAGCACAGATACGCAGTATTTT	CASSMTSTDTQYF
TRBJ2-3	TRBV5-4	NA	TRBD2	TGTGCCAGCAGCTTACGACTAGCTGCTAGCACAGATACGCAGTATTTT	CASSLRLAASTDTQYF
TRBJ2-7	TRBV29-1	few	TRBD2	TGCAGCGTTGGGGGGGGACTCCTATCCGAGCAGTACTTC	CSVGGGLLSEQYF
TRBJ2-1	TRBV28	NA	TRBD2	TGTGCCAGCGGTATTTTAAGCGGGGCCCATAGGGGTGAGCAGTTCTTC	CASGILSGAHRGEQFF
TRBJ2-2	TRBV6-5	NA	NA	TGTGCCAGCACGATCGATACGAACACCGGGGAGCTGTTTTTT	CASTIDTNTGELFF
TRBJ1-1	TRBV18	few	TRBD1	TGTGCCAGCTCACCTACAGGGGAGAGCACTGAAGCTTTCTTT	CASSPTGESTEAFF
TRBJ2-1	TRBV7-2	NA	TRBD2	TGTGCCAGCAGCTCCTTTAGCGGGAGTACCAATGAGCAGTTCTTC	CASSSFSGSTNEQFF
TRBJ2-7	TRBV14	NA	TRBD2	TGTGCCAGCAGCCAAGGGTGGACTAGCGGGAGTTTCTACGAGCAGTACTTC	CASSQGWTSGSFYEQYF
TRBJ2-5	TRBV5-6	NA	TRBD2	TGTGCCAGCAGCCCTCTAGCGGGAGCTGAAGAGACCCAGTACTTC	CASSPLAGAEETQYF
TRBJ1-2	TRBV6-6	NA	TRBD1	TGTGCCAGCCGGGTTGACAGGGGGCTTTATGGCTACACCTTC	CASRVDRGLYGYTF
TRBJ2-5	TRBV15	NA	TRBD1	TGTGCCACCAGACGGACAGGGGGAGAGACCCAGTACTTC	CATRRTGGETQYF
TRBJ2-7	TRBV30	NA	NA	TGTGCCTGGAGTGTACTTTGGGGGGACCCCACCACCTACGAGCAGTACTTC	CAWSVLWGDPTTYEQYF
TRBJ2-1	TRBV7-9	few	NA	TGTGCCAGCAGTTGGGGACGCGGCGAGCAGTTCTTC	CASSWGRGEQFF
TRBJ1-1	TRBV19	NA	TRBD1	TGTGCCAGTAAAAACCCGCCCGGGACAGTGAACACTGAAGCTTTCTTT	CASKNPPGTVNTEAFF
TRBJ2-7	TRBV7-9	NA	NA	TGTGCCAGCAGCTTAGCGTTAACAGGGTCGACCTACGAGCAGTACTTC	CASSLALTGSTYEQYF
TRBJ2-1	TRBV7-2	NA	NA	TGTGCCAGCAGCTTAATGAGGGGCTCCTACAATGAGCAGTTCTTC	CASSLMRGSYNEQFF
TRBJ2-2	TRBV18	NA	TRBD2	TGTGCCAGCTCACCCAGCGGGAGGACCGGGGAGCTGTTTTTT	CASSPSGRTGELFF
TRBJ2-7	TRBV29-1	NA	TRBD1	TGCAGCGTAGGGACAGGTTTTGGGCTGGCCTACGAGCAGTACTTC	CSVGTGFGLAYEQYF
TRBJ2-7	TRBV4-3	few	NA	TGCGCCAGCAGCCCCGGGACGGTGGCCTACGAGCAGTACTTC	CASSPGTVAYEQYF